The 23 T cell receptor beta chains in this list originate from one sample, sequenced in a study of T-cell memory formation after mild COVID-19 listed by TCRdb under 2021. The library was made by 5' RACE. TCRdb names Illumina NovaSeq 6000 as the instrument used. In TCRdb, the public reads were trimmed at Q25 with fastp and aligned with MiXCR, with productive beta chains retained. Entries that share a CDR3 protein sequence are merged under the most common genes and DNA. Counted in this sample were about 49,000 distinct CDR3 sequences; approximately 8% of them appeared once. Approximately 1.4% of the sample rests with the top ten. The sequenced sample consisted of PBMCs or a T cell subset sorted from them (not recorded which). The receptor source for this set is a man aged 18 to 30 who had mild COVID-19 (a few samples of this study predate the infection). The sample titles of this study are shuffled in the database, so cell type and time point are left out; the donor was told from shared clones.

This clonotype was seen repeatedly, ten times or more. The chain couples TRBV7-2 to TRBJ2-1; the D gene is possibly TRBD2 (6 bases). The CDR3 length is 17 residues. Between the trimmed V and J ends, which lost 2 bases and 0 bases, there was a span of 14 bases. CDR1 and CDR2 from the germline V gene are SGHTA and FQGNSA. The DNA of the CDR3 is TGTGCCAGCAGCTTAAGTTTTAGCGGAAGCTCCTACAATGAGCAGTTCTTC. Its protein product is CASSLSFSGSSYNEQFF.

The V call is TRBV5-5, the J call TRBJ2-3; 10 nucleotides match TRBD2. The J segment lost 3 bases and the V segment lost 5 bases, leaving 6 bases of the junction unmatched. Germline V CDR1 and CDR2: SGHKS, YYEKEE (reference sequence). The CDR3 runs 15 residues. The CDR3: CASRLAGLVTDTQYF. CDR3 coding DNA: TGTGCCAGCAGACTAGCGGGGCTGGTAACAGATACGCAGTATTTT. Using reference TRBV5-5 and TRBJ2-3 for the parts outside the CDR3, the full variable domain is DAGVTQSPTHLIKTRGQQVTLRCSPISGHKSVSWYQQVLGQGPQFIFQYYEKEERGRGNFPDRFSARQFPNYSSELNVNALLLGDSALYLCASRLAGLVTDTQYFGPGTRLTVL.

The V gene is TRBV7-9, the J gene TRBJ1-2, with TRBD1 identical over 11 bases. The germline gives CDR1 SEHNR, CDR2 FQNEAQ (reference sequence). Trimming took 4 bases from V and 2 from J; bases not matched to a gene: 6. The CDR3 runs 16 residues. The CDR3 sequence is CASSYRDRGFNYGYTF. The CDR3 bases are TGTGCCAGCAGCTATCGGGACAGGGGGTTCAACTATGGCTACACCTTC. The complete variable domain, with remaining parts taken from reference TRBV7-9 and TRBJ1-2, reads DTGVSQNPRHKITKRGQNVTFRCDPISEHNRLYWYRQTLGQGPEFLTYFQNEAQLEKSRLLSDRFSAERPKGSFSTLEIQRTEQGDSAMYLCASSYRDRGFNYGYTFGSGTRLTVV.

The chain couples TRBV9 to TRBJ2-1; 10 bases fit TRBD1. This CDR3 is 15 amino acids long. Germline V gene data show CDR1 as SGDLS and CDR2 as YYNGEE. The junction had 10 bases not matched to a gene; V was cut back by 4 bases and J by 9 bases. The chain's CDR3 is CASSPPRTGGSEQFF. The CDR3 DNA sequence: TGTGCCAGCAGCCCCCCTCGGACAGGGGGGAGTGAGCAGTTCTTC.

This clonotype was found many times. This chain connects TRBV20-1 to TRBJ2-2, with 7 bases aligning to TRBD1. The V gene end was trimmed by 6 bases and the J gene end by 1 base; junction bases not matched to a gene: 8. CDR3 size: 15 residues. The germline V gene has CDR1 DFQATT and CDR2 SNEGSKA (reference sequence). The CDR3 DNA sequence: TGCAGTGCCCCGACAGGGACCCTGAACACCGGGGAGCTGTTTTTT. Protein product: CSAPTGTLNTGELFF.

In this sample, this clonotype turned up many times. V usage is TRBV18 and J usage is TRBJ2-4; D gene ambiguous. Trimming removed 0 bases at V and 4 bases at J, with 7 bases between. This CDR3 has 14 residues. Germline V gene data show CDR1 as KGHSH and CDR2 as LQKENI. CDR3: CASSPPDGKNIQYF. CDR3 nucleotides: TGTGCCAGCTCACCACCGGACGGAAAAAACATTCAGTACTTC.

CDR3 residues: CSVFAGYTGELFF. For the CDR3, the DNA is TGCAGTGTATTTGCGGGGTACACCGGGGAGCTGTTTTTT. J is TRBJ2-2 and V is TRBV20-1, with D possibly matching TRBD2 (6 bases). With 7 bases removed from V and 3 bases from J, the gap between germline ends came to 12 bases. CDR1 is DFQATT, CDR2 SNEGSKA, per germline (reference sequence). The CDR3 totals 13 residues.

This clonotype was counted ten times or more. This rearrangement joins TRBV18 to TRBJ2-5; TRBD1 matches 8 bases. Germline assignment: CDR1 KGHSH and CDR2 LQKENI. The V gene end was trimmed by 3 bases and the J gene end by 1 base; junction bases not matched to a gene: 4. The CDR3 sequence is 15 residues long. The DNA of the CDR3 is TGTGCCAGCTCACCGCCCGGGACAGGCCAAGAGACCCAGTACTTC. Its protein product is CASSPPGTGQETQYF.

The chain employs TRBV18 and TRBJ1-5, with TRBD1 identical over 10 bases. Germline values: CDR1 KGHSH, CDR2 LQKENI. Trimming cost V 5 bases and J 6 bases; bases outside gene matches: 1. The CDR3 has 13 amino acids. The CDR3 loop is CASSGDRGQPQHF. The DNA for the CDR3 is TGTGCCAGCTCAGGGGACAGGGGTCAGCCCCAGCATTTT. Drawing the rest from reference TRBV18 and TRBJ1-5, the complete variable domain is NAGVMQNPRHLVRRRGQEARLRCSPMKGHSHVYWYRQLPEEGLKFMVYLQKENIIDESGMPKERFSAEFPKEGPSILRIQQVVRGDSAAYFCASSGDRGQPQHFGDGTRLSIL.

At least ten counts were recorded for this clonotype. The chain joins TRBV4-1 to TRBJ2-1; 10 nucleotides match TRBD1. With V trimmed by 4 bases and J by 5 bases, 8 bases remained unmatched. Per germline, CDR1 MGHRA and CDR2 YSYEKL. This CDR3 has 16 residues. CDR3 loop: CASSLRRGQGNNEQFF. DNA of the CDR3: TGCGCCAGCAGCCTCAGACGGGGACAGGGGAACAATGAGCAGTTCTTC.

V gene TRBV4-1 combines with J gene TRBJ1-5; TRBD1 is a possible D gene (5 bases). The V end lost 0 bases, the J end lost 4 bases, and 10 bases lay between the germline ends. The CDR3 runs to 15 residues. Germline V lookup: CDR1 MGHRA, CDR2 YSYEKL. Here the CDR3 DNA reads TGCGCCAGCAGCCAAGAAAGGAAGGGGAATCAGCCCCAGCATTTT. It specifies CASSQERKGNQPQHF.

This chain uses TRBV10-3 with TRBJ1-2, with a possible D match to TRBD1 (6 bases). CDR3 length equals 14 residues. CDR1 and CDR2 from the germline V gene are ENHRY and SYGVKD. The V end was cut by 6 bases, the J end by 4 bases, with 15 bases between. CDR3 sequence: CAIRNREHGYGYTF. As DNA, the CDR3 is TGTGCCATCAGAAACAGGGAGCACGGCTATGGCTACACCTTC.

This clonotype has at least ten counts. The CDR3 bases are TGCGCCAGCAGACGGGAGTCCTTAAGCGGGGAGCTGTTTTTT. Translating gives CASRRESLSGELFF. V is TRBV5-1 and J is TRBJ2-2; D possibly corresponds to TRBD2 (6 bases). The CDR3 extends over 14 amino acids. The ends were cut back, 5 bases at V and 7 bases at J, with 15 bases in the middle. The germline V gene encodes CDR1 SGHRS and CDR2 YFSETQ.

This sequence joins TRBV7-8 and TRBJ1-5; D unclear. Germline CDR1 reads SGHVS; CDR2 reads FQNEAQ. Deletions cut 3 bases from V and 0 bases from J, with 6 bases between. The CDR3 is 14 residues long. CDR3 nucleotide sequence: TGTGCCAGCAGCTTCACGAATAGCAATCAGCCCCAGCATTTT. Protein product: CASSFTNSNQPQHF.

The rearrangement links TRBV6-2 or TRBV6-3 to TRBJ1-1; TRBD1 matches at 7 bases. This CDR3 is built from 15 residues. V was pared by 8 bases and J by 7 bases, with 16 bases of the junction left unmatched. The germline V gene encodes CDR1 MNHEY and CDR2 SVGEGT. As DNA, the CDR3 is TGTGCCAGCTCAGGGGGAGCGGCCGGATACGGTGAAGCTTTCTTT. Encoded protein: CASSGGAAGYGEAFF.

This clonotype has only a few counts. The chain recombines TRBV20-1 with TRBJ2-5; D perhaps matches TRBD2 (6 bases). There are 15 residues in the CDR3. V was shortened by 3 bases and J by 5 bases, with 19 bases between the two germline ends. Germline V gene sequence: CDR1 DFQATT, CDR2 SNEGSKA (reference sequence). The CDR3 DNA reads TGCAGTGCTAGTGTTGGAGGGTCGTCGGTGGAGACCCAGTACTTC. Protein product: CSASVGGSSVETQYF.

The chain recombines TRBV29-1 with TRBJ2-7, with a weak D call TRBD1 (6 bases). V lost 5 bases and J lost 6, with 23 bases in between. The CDR3 is made up of 15 amino acids. Germline V lookup: CDR1 SQVTM, CDR2 ANQGSEA. CDR3 region: CSVLPGAGAAGEQYF. The CDR3 DNA is TGCAGCGTTTTGCCAGGGGCTGGGGCCGCAGGCGAGCAGTACTTC.

This clonotype came up a few times. V is TRBV19 and J is TRBJ1-5, with D maybe TRBD1 (6 bases). Germline-derived CDR1 and CDR2 are LNHDA and SQIVND (reference sequence). The CDR3 spans 15 residues. The V end was cut by 5 bases, the J end by 2 bases, with 13 bases between. The CDR3 nucleotides read TGTGCCAGTAGTGACCTGGGGGCTGGCAATCAGCCCCAGCATTTT. It encodes CASSDLGAGNQPQHF.

The rearrangement joins TRBV18 to TRBJ2-7; D unclear. The V gene lost 0 bases and the J gene lost 2 bases, with 5 bases spanning the gap. This CDR3 has 13 amino acids. The germline gives CDR1 KGHSH, CDR2 LQKENI. The CDR3 region has the DNA TGTGCCAGCTCACCACCCGATACCTACGAGCAGTACTTC. It translates to CASSPPDTYEQYF. Full variable domain (missing parts from reference TRBV18 and TRBJ2-7): NAGVMQNPRHLVRRRGQEARLRCSPMKGHSHVYWYRQLPEEGLKFMVYLQKENIIDESGMPKERFSAEFPKEGPSILRIQQVVRGDSAAYFCASSPPDTYEQYFGPGTRLTVT.

V and J are TRBV7-9 and TRBJ2-6, with D unresolved. The CDR3 totals 14 residues. The ends were cut back, 5 bases at V and 2 bases at J, with 7 bases in the middle. Germline lookup yields CDR1 SEHNR and CDR2 FQNEAQ (reference sequence). The CDR3 here is CASSPKTGANVLTF. The CDR3 DNA reads as TGTGCCAGCAGCCCGAAGACTGGGGCCAACGTCCTGACTTTC.

This clonotype was observed a handful of times. J is TRBJ1-2 and V is TRBV9; D not resolved. This CDR3 comprises 12 residues. The V and J ends lost 0 bases and 8 bases respectively, with 8 bases between them. The germline V gene has CDR1 SGDLS and CDR2 YYNGEE. The CDR3 DNA is TGTGCCAGCAGCGTAGATGCAAACGGCTACACCTTC. It specifies CASSVDANGYTF.

The chain has TRBV7-9 and TRBJ1-3; tentatively, D is TRBD1 (6 bases). Trimming shortened V by 5 bases and J by 3 bases, and 11 bases separated the two germline ends. The germline gives CDR1 SEHNR, CDR2 FQNEAQ (reference sequence). The CDR3 totals 14 residues. The chain's CDR3 is CASSPHRDGNTIYF. The DNA for the CDR3 is TGTGCCAGCAGCCCTCACAGGGATGGAAACACCATATATTTT.

This clonotype was picked up a small number of times. The chain has TRBV11-2 and TRBJ2-5; D gene ambiguous. CDR3 length: 13 residues. CDR1 is SGHAT, CDR2 FQNNGV, per germline. Between the trimmed V and J ends, which lost 5 bases and 5 bases, there was a span of 12 bases. CDR3 DNA sequence: TGTGCCAGCAGCCTCCCTGCTGGGGAGACCCAGTACTTC. It codes for CASSLPAGETQYF.